This T cell receptor (beta chain) comes out of a study of cytomegalovirus exposure and HLA in healthy donors. Study-wide points: Other equally common chains were less clonally expanded than HLA-associated TCR beta chains, a later analysis showed. As immune exposure information, only CMV serostatus was available.

CDR3 size: 17 residues. V lost 1 base to trimming and J lost 9 bases; unmatched junction nucleotides: 14. Germline V gene lookup returns CDR1 MGHRA and CDR2 YSYEKL. Concerning this clone itself: Its antigen is not identified.

The PCR ran on 60 Vbeta and 13 Jbeta primers. Sequenced by immunoSEQ multiplex PCR; TCRdb stores in-frame clones only, minus some. Found here are some 160,000 clones, more than 70% of them singletons; the top ten hold 1.5% to 2%. Sequenced material: PBMCs. This sequence was found in a woman between 35 and 50 years old in good health and CMV-seronegative. The chain joins TRBV4-1 to TRBJ2-1; 8 bases match TRBD2. CDR3 DNA: TGCGCCAGCAGCCAAGGTCGTGGGCGGGGGGCCCAGGGTGAGCAGTTCTTC. Amino acids: CASSQGRGRGAQGEQFF.